A selection of T cell receptor beta chains follows, all from one sample in a study of control samples from healthy donors and cancer patients. This table comes from immunoSEQ multiplex PCR, and its TCRdb copy is limited to in-frame clones, with some not included. The sample consists of approximately 80,000 clones, roughly 91% of them appearing once. Sequenced material: blood. These receptors were obtained from a man aged 30 to 39 in good health. The CDR3 runs from the conserved cysteine through the conserved F or W. A D gene is named only where the DNA matches it firmly. Not all rows give a size; the values are once, few, many and, for expanded clones, a class.

J gene: TRBJ1-5
V gene: TRBV3-1/TRBV3-2
D gene: TRBD1
clone size: NA
CDR3 DNA: TGTGCCAGCAGCCCTGGACAGGCCATAAGCAATCAGCCCCAGCATTTT
CDR3 protein: CASSPGQAISNQPQHF

J gene: TRBJ1-2
V gene: TRBV14
D gene: NA
clone size: NA
CDR3 DNA: TGTGCCAGCAGCTCCAGGAGGGGCGCTAACTATGGCTACACCTTC
CDR3 protein: CASSSRRGANYGYTF

J gene: TRBJ2-7
V gene: TRBV27
D gene: NA
clone size: NA
CDR3 DNA: TGTGCCAGCAGAGCCCGGGACGGGACCTACGAGCAGTACTTC
CDR3 protein: CASRARDGTYEQYF

J gene: TRBJ2-1
V gene: TRBV24-1
D gene: NA
clone size: NA
CDR3 DNA: TGTGCCACCAGTGAAGGCCGTGAGCAGTTCTTC
CDR3 protein: CATSEGREQFF

J gene: TRBJ2-3
V gene: TRBV4-2
D gene: TRBD1
clone size: NA
CDR3 DNA: TGTGCCAGCAGCCTACCAGGGGGCGGCACAGATACGCAGTATTTT
CDR3 protein: CASSLPGGGTDTQYF

J gene: TRBJ2-4
V gene: TRBV19
D gene: NA
clone size: NA
CDR3 DNA: TGTGCCAGTAGTATGTGGCGGGACGTAAACATTCAGTACTTC
CDR3 protein: CASSMWRDVNIQYF

J gene: TRBJ1-4
V gene: TRBV12-5
D gene: NA
clone size: NA
CDR3 DNA: TGTGCTAGTGGTTTGATCCTCGGGGGGCGGGGTGAAAAACTGTTTTTT
CDR3 protein: CASGLILGGRGEKLFF

J gene: TRBJ1-1
V gene: TRBV29-1
D gene: NA
clone size: NA
CDR3 DNA: TGCAGCGTTGGTTTACGGCAGAACACTGAAGCTTTCTTT
CDR3 protein: CSVGLRQNTEAFF

J gene: TRBJ2-3
V gene: TRBV28
D gene: NA
clone size: NA
CDR3 DNA: TGTGCCAGCAGTTTTAGTGGGACCACAGATACGCAGTATTTT
CDR3 protein: CASSFSGTTDTQYF

J gene: TRBJ1-2
V gene: TRBV4-3
D gene: NA
clone size: NA
CDR3 DNA: TGCGCCAGCAGCCAATCGGCAGAGGGCGGCTATGGCTACACCTTC
CDR3 protein: CASSQSAEGGYGYTF

J gene: TRBJ2-7
V gene: TRBV25-1
D gene: NA
clone size: few
CDR3 DNA: TGTGCCAGCAGTGCCTCGGACAGCCTCTACGAGCAGTACTTC
CDR3 protein: CASSASDSLYEQYF

J gene: TRBJ1-1
V gene: TRBV5-1
D gene: NA
clone size: NA
CDR3 DNA: TGCGCCAGCAGCTTGGAACGCCCAGGGAACACTGAAGCTTTCTTT
CDR3 protein: CASSLERPGNTEAFF

J gene: TRBJ2-3
V gene: TRBV3-1/TRBV3-2
D gene: TRBD2
clone size: NA
CDR3 DNA: TGTGCCAGCAGCCAGGGAGCGGGACTAGTAGCAGATACGCAGTATTTT
CDR3 protein: CASSQGAGLVADTQYF

J gene: TRBJ2-5
V gene: TRBV6-5
D gene: NA
clone size: NA
CDR3 DNA: TGTGCCAGCAGTTACTCGGCGGGACGGCGGACCCAGTACTTC
CDR3 protein: CASSYSAGRRTQYF

J gene: TRBJ2-3
V gene: TRBV5-1
D gene: TRBD2
clone size: NA
CDR3 DNA: TGCGCCAGCAGCCCTAGCGGGGGGATCACAGATACGCAGTATTTT
CDR3 protein: CASSPSGGITDTQYF

J gene: TRBJ1-5
V gene: TRBV19
D gene: NA
clone size: NA
CDR3 DNA: TGTGCCAGCGGGGCTAGACCAAATAATCAGCCCCAGCATTTT
CDR3 protein: CASGARPNNQPQHF

J gene: TRBJ2-7
V gene: TRBV2
D gene: NA
clone size: NA
CDR3 DNA: TGTGCCAGCAGTGCGACAGGACTGAGGACCTACGAGCAGTACTTC
CDR3 protein: CASSATGLRTYEQYF

J gene: TRBJ1-5
V gene: TRBV19
D gene: TRBD1
clone size: NA
CDR3 DNA: TGTGCCAGTAGTATCCTCCCCGGCGCAGGGGGAGAAAGACAGCCCCAGCATTTT
CDR3 protein: CASSILPGAGGERQPQHF

J gene: TRBJ2-5
V gene: TRBV28
D gene: TRBD1
clone size: NA
CDR3 DNA: TGTGCCAGCTTAACAGGGGGCGCGTCCGTAGAGACCCAGTACTTC
CDR3 protein: CASLTGGASVETQYF

J gene: TRBJ2-1
V gene: TRBV6-5
D gene: NA
clone size: once
CDR3 DNA: TGTGCCAGCAGTTATAGGGGGAAGAATGAGCAGTTCTTC
CDR3 protein: CASSYRGKNEQFF

J gene: TRBJ1-2
V gene: TRBV15
D gene: NA
clone size: NA
CDR3 DNA: TGTGCCACCACCCCGAACCGGGCTAACTATGGCTACACCTTC
CDR3 protein: CATTPNRANYGYTF

J gene: TRBJ1-5
V gene: TRBV4-1
D gene: NA
clone size: NA
CDR3 DNA: TGCGCCAGCAGCCAAAAAAAAGATAGCAATCAGCCCCAGCATTTT
CDR3 protein: CASSQKKDSNQPQHF

J gene: TRBJ1-1
V gene: TRBV29-1
D gene: NA
clone size: NA
CDR3 DNA: TGCAGCGTTGATCCCCGGGACCCCTTGAACACTGAAGCTTTCTTT
CDR3 protein: CSVDPRDPLNTEAFF

J gene: TRBJ2-3
V gene: TRBV7-3
D gene: TRBD2
clone size: NA
CDR3 DNA: TGTGCCAGCAGCTTAACGGGGGGGACTAGCGGCACAGATACGCAGTATTTT
CDR3 protein: CASSLTGGTSGTDTQYF

J gene: TRBJ2-2
V gene: TRBV30
D gene: NA
clone size: NA
CDR3 DNA: TGTGCCTGGAGTTTTAGTCCCGGGGAGCTGTTTTTT
CDR3 protein: CAWSFSPGELFF

J gene: TRBJ2-7
V gene: TRBV12-5
D gene: NA
clone size: NA
CDR3 DNA: TGTGCTAGTGGTTTGGTGGGCGGGTACGAGCAGTACTTC
CDR3 protein: CASGLVGGYEQYF

J gene: TRBJ2-7
V gene: TRBV5-4
D gene: TRBD1
clone size: NA
CDR3 DNA: TGTGCCAGCATGTACCGTGACAGGGTAATGGAGCAGTACTTC
CDR3 protein: CASMYRDRVMEQYF

J gene: TRBJ1-2
V gene: TRBV5-1
D gene: TRBD1
clone size: NA
CDR3 DNA: TGCGCCAGCACCCCCTTGGAGGCAGGGGGTCACTATGGCTACACCTTC
CDR3 protein: CASTPLEAGGHYGYTF

J gene: TRBJ2-7
V gene: TRBV9
D gene: NA
clone size: NA
CDR3 DNA: TGTGCCAGCAGCGCCCTCCCCAACCCGACCTACGAGCAGTACTTC
CDR3 protein: CASSALPNPTYEQYF

J gene: TRBJ2-7
V gene: TRBV5-1
D gene: NA
clone size: NA
CDR3 DNA: TGCGCCAGCAGCCACAGGGTCCAGGAGTACGAGGAGCAGTACTTC
CDR3 protein: CASSHRVQEYEEQYF

J gene: TRBJ2-4
V gene: TRBV6-1
D gene: NA
clone size: NA
CDR3 DNA: TGTGCCAGCAGTGAGACGGGTAGTTTAGCCAAAAACATTCAGTACTTC
CDR3 protein: CASSETGSLAKNIQYF

J gene: TRBJ1-2
V gene: TRBV27
D gene: NA
clone size: once
CDR3 DNA: TGTGCCAGCGATCAACGAGGGACCCTACCGCCTAACTATGGCTACACCTTC
CDR3 protein: CASDQRGTLPPNYGYTF

J gene: TRBJ1-2
V gene: TRBV4-2
D gene: NA
clone size: NA
CDR3 DNA: TGTGCCAGCAGCCAAGTACAGATAGGAAACTATGGCTACACCTTC
CDR3 protein: CASSQVQIGNYGYTF

J gene: TRBJ1-4
V gene: TRBV18
D gene: NA
clone size: few
CDR3 DNA: TGTGCCAGCTCACCCTTTCCGGCTACCGGTGGTGAAAAACTGTTTTTT
CDR3 protein: CASSPFPATGGEKLFF

J gene: TRBJ1-1
V gene: TRBV7-3
D gene: TRBD1
clone size: NA
CDR3 DNA: TGTGCCAGCAGCAAAAGGGACAGTGAAGCTTTCTTT
CDR3 protein: CASSKRDSEAFF

J gene: TRBJ1-1
V gene: TRBV19
D gene: NA
clone size: NA
CDR3 DNA: TGTGCCAGTAGTACCTTATGGACAGCGAACACTGAAGCTTTCTTT
CDR3 protein: CASSTLWTANTEAFF

J gene: TRBJ1-5
V gene: TRBV27
D gene: NA
clone size: NA
CDR3 DNA: TGTGCCAGCAGTCCCCGCGGGGGCCTAAATCAGCCCCAGCATTTT
CDR3 protein: CASSPRGGLNQPQHF

J gene: TRBJ1-2
V gene: TRBV5-1
D gene: NA
clone size: NA
CDR3 DNA: TGCGCCAGCAGAGCGCTAGACGGTGACGCGGGAGGCTACACCTTC
CDR3 protein: CASRALDGDAGGYTF

J gene: TRBJ2-7
V gene: TRBV6-5
D gene: NA
clone size: NA
CDR3 DNA: TGTGCCAGCAGTTACTGGGGGGGGGCGTCCTACGAGCAGTACTTC
CDR3 protein: CASSYWGGASYEQYF

J gene: TRBJ2-2
V gene: TRBV10-3
D gene: TRBD2
clone size: NA
CDR3 DNA: TGTGCCATCAGTGAGGAAACGGGACGCGGGGGGGGCGCGACCGGGGAGCTGTTTTTT
CDR3 protein: CAISEETGRGGGATGELFF

J gene: TRBJ2-3
V gene: TRBV5-1
D gene: TRBD2
clone size: NA
CDR3 DNA: TGCGCCAGCAGCTTGGTGGCGGGAGGGCCCCAAGATACGCAGTATTTT
CDR3 protein: CASSLVAGGPQDTQYF

J gene: TRBJ2-5
V gene: TRBV5-1
D gene: NA
clone size: once
CDR3 DNA: TGCGCCAGCAGCCTTCGGACACCCAACTCAAATGGAGAGACCCAGTACTTC
CDR3 protein: CASSLRTPNSNGETQYF

J gene: TRBJ1-1
V gene: TRBV5-5
D gene: NA
clone size: NA
CDR3 DNA: TGTGCCAGCAGCTCACGGGGTATGAACACTGAAGCTTTCTTT
CDR3 protein: CASSSRGMNTEAFF

J gene: TRBJ2-4
V gene: TRBV24-1
D gene: TRBD1
clone size: once
CDR3 DNA: TGTGCCACCAGTGCACCGGGACAGAGCGACATTCAGTACTTC
CDR3 protein: CATSAPGQSDIQYF

J gene: TRBJ2-5
V gene: TRBV3-1/TRBV3-2
D gene: NA
clone size: NA
CDR3 DNA: TGTGCCAGCAGCCACAATCAGGGCTTCCAGGAGACCCAGTACTTC
CDR3 protein: CASSHNQGFQETQYF

J gene: TRBJ1-6
V gene: TRBV19
D gene: NA
clone size: NA
CDR3 DNA: TGTGCCTGCAATGCGTGGGGTACGAATTCACCCCTCCACTTT
CDR3 protein: CACNAWGTNSPLHF

J gene: TRBJ1-5
V gene: TRBV6-1
D gene: NA
clone size: NA
CDR3 DNA: TGTGCCAGCAGTGACCAGGGGACTACCAATCAGCCCCAGCATTTT
CDR3 protein: CASSDQGTTNQPQHF

J gene: TRBJ2-7
V gene: TRBV7-3
D gene: TRBD2
clone size: NA
CDR3 DNA: TGTGCCAGCAGCTCCACGGCCCCCGGACTAGCGGGCTCCTACGAGCAGTACTTC
CDR3 protein: CASSSTAPGLAGSYEQYF

J gene: TRBJ2-5
V gene: TRBV28
D gene: NA
clone size: NA
CDR3 DNA: TGTGCCAGCAGTTTCAGGTCTCACCAAGAGACCCAGTACTTC
CDR3 protein: CASSFRSHQETQYF

J gene: TRBJ2-7
V gene: TRBV5-1
D gene: TRBD1
clone size: NA
CDR3 DNA: TGCGCCAGCAGCCCGGGACAGGGTCCATACGAGCAGTACTTC
CDR3 protein: CASSPGQGPYEQYF

J gene: TRBJ2-5
V gene: TRBV4-1
D gene: TRBD2
clone size: NA
CDR3 DNA: TGCGCCAGCAGCATGGGTACGGGAGGGCAAGAGACCCAGTACTTC
CDR3 protein: CASSMGTGGQETQYF

J gene: TRBJ1-2
V gene: TRBV19
D gene: NA
clone size: NA
CDR3 DNA: TGTGCCAGTTACAGGGCGGGCGGCTACACCTTC
CDR3 protein: CASYRAGGYTF